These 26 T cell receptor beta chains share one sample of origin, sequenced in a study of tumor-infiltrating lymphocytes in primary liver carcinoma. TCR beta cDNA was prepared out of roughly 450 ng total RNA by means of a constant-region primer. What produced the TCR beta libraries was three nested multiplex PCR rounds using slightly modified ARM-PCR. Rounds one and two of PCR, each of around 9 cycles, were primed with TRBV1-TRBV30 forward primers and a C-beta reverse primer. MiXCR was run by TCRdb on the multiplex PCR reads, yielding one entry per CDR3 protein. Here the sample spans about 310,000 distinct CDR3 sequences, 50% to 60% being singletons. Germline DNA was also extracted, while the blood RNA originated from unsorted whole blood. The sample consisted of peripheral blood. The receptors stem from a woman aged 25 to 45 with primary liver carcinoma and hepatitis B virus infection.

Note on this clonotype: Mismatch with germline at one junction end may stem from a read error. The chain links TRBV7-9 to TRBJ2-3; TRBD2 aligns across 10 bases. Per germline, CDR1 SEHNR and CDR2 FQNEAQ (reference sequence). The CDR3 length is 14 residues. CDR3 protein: CANSLAGVTDTQYF. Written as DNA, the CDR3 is TGTGCCAACAGCCTAGCGGGAGTCACAGATACGCAGTATTTT.

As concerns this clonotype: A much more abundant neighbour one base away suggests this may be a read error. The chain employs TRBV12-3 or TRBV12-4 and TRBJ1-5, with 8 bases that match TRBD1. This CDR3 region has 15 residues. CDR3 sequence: CASSWTGNSNQPQRF. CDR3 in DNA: TGTGCCAGCAGTTGGACAGGGAACAGCAATCAGCCCCAGCGTTTT.

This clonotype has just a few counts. The CDR3 DNA is TGCAGCGTTGAAGATCTGGCCCTACAAGAGACCCAGTACTTC. Translating gives CSVEDLALQETQYF. V and J are TRBV29-1 and TRBJ2-5; D is unresolved. The CDR3 runs to 14 residues. Germline assignment: CDR1 SQVTM and CDR2 ANQGSEA. Trimming pared 0 bases from V and 2 bases from J, leaving 10 bases between.

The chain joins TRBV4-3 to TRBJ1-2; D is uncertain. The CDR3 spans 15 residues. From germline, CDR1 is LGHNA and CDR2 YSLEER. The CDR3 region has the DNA TGCACCATCAGCCAAGATCTCGGTGGCCCAAATGGCTACACCTTC. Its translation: CTISQDLGGPNGYTF.

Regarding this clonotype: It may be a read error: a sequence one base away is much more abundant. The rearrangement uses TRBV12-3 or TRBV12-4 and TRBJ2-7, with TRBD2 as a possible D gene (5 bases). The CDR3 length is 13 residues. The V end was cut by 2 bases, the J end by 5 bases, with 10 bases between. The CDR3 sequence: CASSLMLANEQYF. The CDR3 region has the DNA TGTGCCAGCAGTTTAATGCTAGCCAACGAGCAGTACTTC.

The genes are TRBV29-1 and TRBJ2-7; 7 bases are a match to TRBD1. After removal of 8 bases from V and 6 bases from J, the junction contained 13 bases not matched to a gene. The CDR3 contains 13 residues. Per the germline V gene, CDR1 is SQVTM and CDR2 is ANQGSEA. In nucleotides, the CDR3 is TGCAGCTTCGGGACAGCGGTAAATAGCGAGCAGTACTTC. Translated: CSFGTAVNSEQYF.

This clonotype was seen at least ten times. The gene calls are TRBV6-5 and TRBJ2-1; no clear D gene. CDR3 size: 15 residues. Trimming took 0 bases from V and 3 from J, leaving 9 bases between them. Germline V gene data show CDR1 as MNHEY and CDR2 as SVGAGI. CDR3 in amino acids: CASSYSQVNYNEQFF. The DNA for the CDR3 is TGTGCCAGCAGTTACTCGCAGGTTAACTACAATGAGCAGTTCTTC.

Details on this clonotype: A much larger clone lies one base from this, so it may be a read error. Here the CDR3 reads CASSYRQGLDTQYF. The CDR3 DNA reads TGTGCCAGCAGTTACAGACAGGGTTTAGATACGCAGTATTTT. The gene calls are TRBV6-5 and TRBJ2-3, with 7 bases aligning to TRBD1. The CDR3 contains 14 residues. From germline, CDR1 is MNHEY and CDR2 SVGAGI. Trimming cost V 2 bases and J 5 bases; bases outside gene matches: 4.

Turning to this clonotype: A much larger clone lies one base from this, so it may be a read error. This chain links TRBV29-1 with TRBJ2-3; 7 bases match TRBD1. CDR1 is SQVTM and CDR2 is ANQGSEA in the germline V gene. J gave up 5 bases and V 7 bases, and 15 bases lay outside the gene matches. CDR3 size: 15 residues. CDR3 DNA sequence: TGCAGCGAAAAGACAGGGTATTTCCCCATAGATACGCAGTATTTT. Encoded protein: CSEKTGYFPIDTQYF.

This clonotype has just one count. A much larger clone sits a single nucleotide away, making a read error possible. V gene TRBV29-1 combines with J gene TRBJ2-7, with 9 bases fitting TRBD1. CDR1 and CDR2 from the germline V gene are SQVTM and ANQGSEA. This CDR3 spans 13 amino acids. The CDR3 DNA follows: TGCAGCGTTGTAGGGACAGGGTTCTACGTGCAGTACTTC. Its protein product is CSVVGTGFYVQYF.

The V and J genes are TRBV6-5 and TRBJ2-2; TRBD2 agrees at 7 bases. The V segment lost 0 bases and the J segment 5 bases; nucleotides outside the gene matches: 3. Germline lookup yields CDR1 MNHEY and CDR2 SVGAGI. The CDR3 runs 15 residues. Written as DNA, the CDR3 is TGTGCCAGCAGTTACTCGGGGGGGAGGACCGGGGAGCTGTTTTTT. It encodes CASSYSGGRTGELFF.

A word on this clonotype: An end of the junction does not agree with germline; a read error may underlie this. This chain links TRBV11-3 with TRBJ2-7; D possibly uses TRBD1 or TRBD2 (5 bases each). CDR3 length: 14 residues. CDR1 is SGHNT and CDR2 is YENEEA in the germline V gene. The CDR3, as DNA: TGTGCCAGCAGCCGAGGGGCCCAGTCCTACGAGCAGTGCTTC. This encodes CASSRGAQSYEQCF.

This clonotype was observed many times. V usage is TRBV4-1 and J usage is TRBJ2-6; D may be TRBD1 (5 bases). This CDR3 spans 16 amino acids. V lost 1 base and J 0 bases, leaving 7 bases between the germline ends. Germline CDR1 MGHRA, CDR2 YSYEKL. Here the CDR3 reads CASSQVGASGANVLTF. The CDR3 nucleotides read TGCGCCAGCAGCCAAGTAGGGGCCTCTGGGGCCAACGTCCTGACTTTC.

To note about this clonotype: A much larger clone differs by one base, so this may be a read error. CDR3 loop: CASSQGTWYYEQYF. DNA for the CDR3: TGCGCCAGCAGCCAAGGGACATGGTACTACGAGCAGTACTTC. The genes are TRBV4-3 and TRBJ2-7; a weak D match, TRBD1 (5 bases). CDR3 length: 14 amino acids. Germline assignment: CDR1 LGHNA and CDR2 YSLEER. V was shortened by 1 base and J by 3 bases, with 10 bases between the two germline ends.

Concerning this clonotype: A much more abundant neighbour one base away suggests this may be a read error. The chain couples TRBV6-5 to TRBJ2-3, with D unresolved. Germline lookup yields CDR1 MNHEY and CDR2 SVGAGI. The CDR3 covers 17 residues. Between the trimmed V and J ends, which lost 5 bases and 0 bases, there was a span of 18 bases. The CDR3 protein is CASSTLLRVPSTDTQYF. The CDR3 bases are TGTGCCAGCAGTACCCTATTACGAGTGCCTAGCACAGATACGCAGTATTTT.

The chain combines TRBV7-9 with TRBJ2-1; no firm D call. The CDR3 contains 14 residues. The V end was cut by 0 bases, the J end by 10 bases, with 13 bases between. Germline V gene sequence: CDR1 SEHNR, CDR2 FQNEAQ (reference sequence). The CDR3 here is CASSLAKSLGEQFF. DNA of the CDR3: TGTGCCAGCAGCTTAGCGAAGAGCCTCGGGGAGCAGTTCTTC.

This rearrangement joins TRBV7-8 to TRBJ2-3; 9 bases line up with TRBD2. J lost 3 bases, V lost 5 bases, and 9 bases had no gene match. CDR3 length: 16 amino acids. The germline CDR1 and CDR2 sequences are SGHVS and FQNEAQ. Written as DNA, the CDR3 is TGTGCCAGCAGCATTCGTAGCGGGAGAGCAACAGATACGCAGTATTTT. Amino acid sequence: CASSIRSGRATDTQYF. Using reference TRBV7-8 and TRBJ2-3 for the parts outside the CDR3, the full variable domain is GAGVSQSPRYKVAKRGQDVALRCDPISGHVSLFWYQQALGQGPEFLTYFQNEAQLDKSGLPSDRFFAERPEGSVSTLKIQRTQQEDSAVYLCASSIRSGRATDTQYFGPGTRLTVL.

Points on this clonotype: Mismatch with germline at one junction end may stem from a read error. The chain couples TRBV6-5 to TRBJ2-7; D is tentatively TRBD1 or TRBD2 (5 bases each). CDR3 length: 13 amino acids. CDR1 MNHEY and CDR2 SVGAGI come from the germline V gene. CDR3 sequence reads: CASRKSTSGASNF. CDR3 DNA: TGTGCCAGCAGAAAAAGTACCTCTGGGGCTAGCAACTTC.

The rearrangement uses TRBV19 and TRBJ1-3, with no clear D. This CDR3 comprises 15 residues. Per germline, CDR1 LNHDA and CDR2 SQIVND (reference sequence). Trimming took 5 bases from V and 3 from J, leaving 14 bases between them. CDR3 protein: CASSSRALDGNTIYF. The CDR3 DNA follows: TGTGCCAGTAGTTCCCGCGCCCTTGATGGAAACACCATATATTTT.

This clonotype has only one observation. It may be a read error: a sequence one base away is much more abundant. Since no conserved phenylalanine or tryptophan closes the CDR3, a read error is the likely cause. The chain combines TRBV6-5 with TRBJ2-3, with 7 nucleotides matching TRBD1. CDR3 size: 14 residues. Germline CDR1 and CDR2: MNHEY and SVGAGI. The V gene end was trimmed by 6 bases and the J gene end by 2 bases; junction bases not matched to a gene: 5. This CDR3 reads CASSPGQYTDTQYL. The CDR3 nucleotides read TGTGCCAGCAGCCCGGGACAGTACACAGATACGCAGTATCTT.

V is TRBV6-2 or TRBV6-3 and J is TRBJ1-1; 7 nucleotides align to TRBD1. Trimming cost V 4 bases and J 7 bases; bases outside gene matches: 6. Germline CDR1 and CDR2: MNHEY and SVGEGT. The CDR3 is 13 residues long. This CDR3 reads CASSWDRGIEAFF. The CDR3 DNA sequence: TGTGCCAGCAGTTGGGACAGAGGCATTGAAGCTTTCTTT.

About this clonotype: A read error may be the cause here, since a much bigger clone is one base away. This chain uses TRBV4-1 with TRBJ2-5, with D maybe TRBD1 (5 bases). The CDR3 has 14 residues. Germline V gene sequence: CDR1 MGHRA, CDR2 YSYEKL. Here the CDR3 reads CTSSLSLGEETQYF. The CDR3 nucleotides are TGCACCAGCAGCCTTAGCCTAGGGGAAGAGACCCAGTACTTC.

For the CDR3, the DNA is TGTGCCAGCAGTTTCGGGTGGACACCAGGAGGCTACACCTTC. Its translation: CASSFGWTPGGYTF. The V gene is TRBV28, the J gene TRBJ1-2, with a weak D call TRBD1 (5 bases). Trimming shortened V by 3 bases and J by 8 bases, and 16 bases separated the two germline ends. CDR3 length: 14 amino acids. From germline, CDR1 is MDHEN and CDR2 SYDVKM.

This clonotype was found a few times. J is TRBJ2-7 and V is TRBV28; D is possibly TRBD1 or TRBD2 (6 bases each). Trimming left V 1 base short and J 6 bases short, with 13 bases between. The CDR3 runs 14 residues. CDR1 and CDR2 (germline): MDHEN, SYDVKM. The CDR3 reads CASSLLSGAGEQYF. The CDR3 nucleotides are TGTGCCAGCAGTTTATTATCGGGGGCGGGCGAGCAGTACTTC.

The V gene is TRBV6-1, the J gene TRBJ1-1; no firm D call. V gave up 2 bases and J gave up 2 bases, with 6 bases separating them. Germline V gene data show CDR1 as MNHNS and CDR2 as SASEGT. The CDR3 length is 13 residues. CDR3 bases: TGTGCCAGCAGTGAAACCAGCAACACTGAAGCTTTCTTT. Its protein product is CASSETSNTEAFF.

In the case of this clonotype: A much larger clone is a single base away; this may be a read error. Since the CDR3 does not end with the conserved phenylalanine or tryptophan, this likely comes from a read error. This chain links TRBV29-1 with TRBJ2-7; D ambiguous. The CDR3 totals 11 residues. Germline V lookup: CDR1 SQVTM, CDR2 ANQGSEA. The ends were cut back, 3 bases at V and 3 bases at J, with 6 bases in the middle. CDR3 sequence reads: CSVDIGYEQYL. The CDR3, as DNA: TGCAGCGTTGATATAGGCTACGAGCAGTACCTC.